A selection of T cell receptor beta chains follows, all from one sample in a study of CD8+ T cells in alopecia areata. Sequenced by immunoSEQ multiplex PCR; TCRdb stores in-frame clones only, minus some. The sample includes about 190,000 clones, roughly three fifths of them seen just once. Here the sequenced sample was CD4+ T cells sorted from blood, taken at week 4, from a patient treated with tofacitinib. The receptors here all came from a human donor with alopecia areata. Each CDR3 is given with its conserved first and last residue. A D gene is named only where the DNA matches it firmly. Clone sizes are given selectively: once, few, many, or a class where the clone is expanded.

CDR3 | DNA | V | D | J | size
CSVGEGLVTHNEQFF | TGCAGCGTCGGCGAGGGACTAGTAACCCACAATGAGCAGTTCTTC | TRBV29-1 | TRBD2 | TRBJ2-1 | few
CSAGQNTGELFF | TGCAGCGCCGGACAGAACACCGGGGAGCTGTTTTTT | TRBV29-1 | - | TRBJ2-2 | -
CSVEDKTLQETQYF | TGCAGCGTTGAAGATAAGACGCTCCAAGAGACCCAGTACTTC | TRBV29-1 | - | TRBJ2-5 | -
CASRGGTDTQYF | TGCGCCAGCAGGGGGGGCACAGATACGCAGTATTTT | TRBV5-1 | - | TRBJ2-3 | -
CASRPAGGATNYGYTF | TGTGCCAGCAGGCCCGCGGGGGGCGCGACTAACTATGGCTACACCTTC | TRBV27 | - | TRBJ1-2 | -
CASSPKGNTGELFF | TGTGCCAGCTCACCGAAGGGCAACACCGGGGAGCTGTTTTTT | TRBV18 | - | TRBJ2-2 | -
CASSPRGSEQYF | TGTGCCAGCAGCCCACGGGGCTCCGAGCAGTACTTC | TRBV7-2 | - | TRBJ2-7 | -
CAISESGRYYEQYF | TGTGCCATCAGTGAGTCGGGCAGATACTACGAGCAGTACTTC | TRBV10-3 | - | TRBJ2-7 | -
CASRRTPMELFF | TGTGCCAGCAGGCGGACTCCCATGGAGCTGTTTTTT | TRBV27 | - | TRBJ2-2 | -
CASSQPDQDTQYF | TGCGCCAGCAGTCAACCCGACCAAGATACGCAGTATTTT | TRBV23-1 | - | TRBJ2-3 | -